These 9 T cell receptor beta chains originate from one sample sequenced in a study of cytomegalovirus exposure and HLA in healthy donors. The primer mix had 60 Vbeta and 13 Jbeta primers. Only in-frame clones appear in the TCRdb table, and some are missing; sequencing was by immunoSEQ multiplex PCR. This sample carries around 120,000 clones, around 63% of them seen once, and the ten largest clones take about 9.1%. The specimen was PBMCs. The receptors here all came from a man aged 40-50 years in good health and CMV-seropositive.

The rearrangement joins TRBV28 to TRBJ2-4, with 12 bases identical to TRBD2. Per the germline V gene, CDR1 is MDHEN and CDR2 is SYDVKM. The CDR3 extends over 14 amino acids. V shed 5 bases, J shed 8 bases, and the junction held 4 bases outside the gene matches. The CDR3 sequence: CASSLTSGRYIQYF. The CDR3, as DNA: TGTGCCAGCAGTCTAACTAGCGGGAGGTACATTCAGTACTTC.

The chain is built from TRBV5-6 and TRBJ2-1; a possible D gene is TRBD1 (6 bases). Per the germline V gene, CDR1 is SGHDT and CDR2 is YYEEEE. The CDR3 is made up of 13 amino acids. V gave up 4 bases and J gave up 8 bases, with 13 bases separating them. CDR3 sequence (DNA): TGTGCCAGCAGCCCACAGGGCTGGGATGAGCAGTTCTTC. Encoded protein: CASSPQGWDEQFF. The full variable domain, in which reference TRBV5-6 and TRBJ2-1 provide the parts outside the CDR3, is DAGVTQSPTHLIKTRGQQVTLRCSPKSGHDTVSWYQQALGQGPQFIFQYYEEEERQRGNFPDRFSGHQFPNYSSELNVNALLLGDSALYLCASSPQGWDEQFFGPGTRLTVL.

The chain combines TRBV4-2 with TRBJ2-2; D remains unclear. Germline CDR1 LGHNA, CDR2 YNFKEQ. The CDR3 length is 14 residues. V was clipped by 2 bases and J by 7 bases, with 11 bases between them. CDR3 bases: TGTGCCAGCAGCCAAACAAGTAACGACGGGGAGCTGTTTTTT. Encoded protein: CASSQTSNDGELFF.

The genes are TRBV6-5 and TRBJ1-4; D gene uncertain. Trimming shortened V by 6 bases and J by 11 bases, and 16 bases separated the two germline ends. There are 13 residues in the CDR3. CDR1 MNHEY and CDR2 SVGAGI come from the germline V gene. DNA of the CDR3: TGTGCCAGCAGCTTGGGGTTGGGGAGGAAACTGTTTTTT. Translating gives CASSLGLGRKLFF.

This clone occurred a few times. The chain joins TRBV10-3 to TRBJ1-1; D remains unclear. The V gene's germline CDR1 is ENHRY and CDR2 SYGVKD. This CDR3 spans 12 amino acids. Deletions cut 10 bases from V and 3 bases from J, with 12 bases between. The DNA for the CDR3 is TGTGCCACCAGCAAGCTAGACACTGAAGCTTTCTTT. Its protein is CATSKLDTEAFF.

This sequence joins TRBV12-2 and TRBJ2-1; no check of the table's D call, TRBD2, against the DNA was made. TRBV12-2 is a listed pseudogene. This CDR3 comprises 12 residues. The chain's CDR3 is CASRALGNEQFF. CDR3 nucleotides: TGTGCAAGTCGCGCACTAGGAAATGAGCAGTTCTTC.

The count of this clone is one. J is TRBJ1-4 and V is TRBV2; maybe TRBD1 (6 bases). The CDR3 is 15 residues long. With 7 bases removed from V and 0 bases from J, the gap between germline ends came to 12 bases. In germline, CDR1 is SNHLY, CDR2 FYNNEI. Written as DNA, the CDR3 is TGTGCCAGCATCAGGGGCCGGGCAACTAATGAAAAACTGTTTTTT. It is translated as CASIRGRATNEKLFF.

The chain employs TRBV5-4 and TRBJ2-7; 9 bases fit TRBD1. Per germline, CDR1 SGHNT and CDR2 YYREEE (reference sequence). The CDR3 totals 15 residues. Losses at the gene ends were 4 bases for V and 7 bases for J; bases not matched to a gene: 12. CDR3 in DNA: TGTGCCAGCAGCCAACGGGACAGGGTATTGGGGGAGCAGTACTTC. This codes for CASSQRDRVLGEQYF.

This clone has just one count. The chain combines TRBV7-2 with TRBJ2-5; D is possibly TRBD2 (6 bases). The CDR3 is 14 amino acids. The germline V gene encodes CDR1 SGHTA and CDR2 FQGNSA. The V and J ends lost 3 bases and 2 bases respectively, with 10 bases between them. The CDR3 region is CASSFGGSQETQYF. CDR3 sequence (DNA): TGTGCCAGCAGCTTTGGGGGGAGTCAAGAGACCCAGTACTTC.